Reported below is one T cell receptor (beta chain). The antigen is not known. In TCRdb, the 5' RACE reads were re-called with MiXCR into one record per CDR3 protein. The sample holds approximately 500,000 distinct CDR3 sequences, 20% to 25% seen once. Trimming at V came to 3 bases and at J to 7 bases, leaving 9 bases not matched to a gene. CDR3 size: 16 residues. CDR1 is SGDLS, CDR2 YYNGEE, per germline. The entry originates in a study of identical twins. Every sampled donor was Caucasian and healthy. Study-wide results and limits: Fewer insertions were carried by abundant cord blood beta clonotypes, but none was seen in memory repertoires.

The same sample was also used in a study of T cells expressing NK-cell markers. From that report: The same clonotypes also predominated in the CD3+CD56-NKG2C+ fraction of a handful of donors.

The V gene is TRBV9, the J gene TRBJ1-6, with TRBD1 matching 8 bases. The TCR was taken from a woman aged 18-29 years in good health. The sequenced sample was CD4+ T cells sorted from blood. The CDR3 is CASSDVRTGSNSPLHF. The DNA for the CDR3 is TGTGCCAGCAGCGACGTTAGGACAGGGTCCAATTCACCCCTCCACTTT.